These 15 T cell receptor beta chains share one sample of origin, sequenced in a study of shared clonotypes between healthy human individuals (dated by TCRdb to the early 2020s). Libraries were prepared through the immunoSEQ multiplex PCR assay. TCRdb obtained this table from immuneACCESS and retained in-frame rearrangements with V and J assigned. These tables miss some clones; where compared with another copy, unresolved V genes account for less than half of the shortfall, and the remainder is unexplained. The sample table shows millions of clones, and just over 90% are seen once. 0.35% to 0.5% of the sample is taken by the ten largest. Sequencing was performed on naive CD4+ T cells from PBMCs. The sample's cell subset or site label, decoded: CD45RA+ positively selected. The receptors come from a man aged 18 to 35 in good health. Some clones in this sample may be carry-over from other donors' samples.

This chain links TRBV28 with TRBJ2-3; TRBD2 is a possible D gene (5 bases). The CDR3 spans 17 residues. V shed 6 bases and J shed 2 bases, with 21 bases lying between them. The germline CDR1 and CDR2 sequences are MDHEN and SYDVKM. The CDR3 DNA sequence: TGTGCCAGCAGGTCAGCCACTAGTCTACGATTCACAGATACGCAGTATTTT. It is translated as CASRSATSLRFTDTQYF.

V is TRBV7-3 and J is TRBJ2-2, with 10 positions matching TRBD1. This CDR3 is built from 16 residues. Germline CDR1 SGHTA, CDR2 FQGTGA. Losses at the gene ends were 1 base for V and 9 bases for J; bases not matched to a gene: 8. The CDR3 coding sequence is TGTGCCAGCAGCTTAAAAGGGACAGGGGCCATCAGGGAGCTGTTTTTT. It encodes CASSLKGTGAIRELFF.

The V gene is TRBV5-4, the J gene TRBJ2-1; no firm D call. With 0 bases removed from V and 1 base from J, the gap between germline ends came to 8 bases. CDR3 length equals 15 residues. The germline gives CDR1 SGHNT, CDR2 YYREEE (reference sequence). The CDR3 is CASSLGALSYNEQFF. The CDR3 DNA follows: TGTGCCAGCAGCTTGGGGGCCTTATCCTACAATGAGCAGTTCTTC.

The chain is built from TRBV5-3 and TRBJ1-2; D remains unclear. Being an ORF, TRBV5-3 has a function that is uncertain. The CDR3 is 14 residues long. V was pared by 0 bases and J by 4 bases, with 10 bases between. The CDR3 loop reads CARSLARSSYGYTF. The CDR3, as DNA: TGTGCCAGAAGCTTGGCTCGGAGCTCCTATGGCTACACCTTC.

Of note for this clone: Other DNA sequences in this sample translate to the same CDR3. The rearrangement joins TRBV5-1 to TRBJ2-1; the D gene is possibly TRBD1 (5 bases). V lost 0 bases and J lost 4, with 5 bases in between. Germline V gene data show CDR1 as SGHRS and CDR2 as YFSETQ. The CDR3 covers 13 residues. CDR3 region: CASSLGQYNEQFF. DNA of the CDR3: TGCGCCAGCAGCTTGGGACAGTACAATGAGCAGTTCTTC.

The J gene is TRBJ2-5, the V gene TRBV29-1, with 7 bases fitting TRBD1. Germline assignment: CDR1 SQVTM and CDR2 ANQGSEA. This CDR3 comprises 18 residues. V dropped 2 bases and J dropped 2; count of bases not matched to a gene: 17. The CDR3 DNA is TGCAGCGTTGAACGAGACAGGGCCCCTGGGGTCGGGCAAGAGACCCAGTACTTC. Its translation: CSVERDRAPGVGQETQYF.

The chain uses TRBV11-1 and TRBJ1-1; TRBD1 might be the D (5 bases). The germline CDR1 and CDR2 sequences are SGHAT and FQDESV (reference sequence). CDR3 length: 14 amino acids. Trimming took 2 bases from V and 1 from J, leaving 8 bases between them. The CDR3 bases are TGTGCCAGCAGCTTAAGCAGGGCGAACACTGAAGCTTTCTTT. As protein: CASSLSRANTEAFF.

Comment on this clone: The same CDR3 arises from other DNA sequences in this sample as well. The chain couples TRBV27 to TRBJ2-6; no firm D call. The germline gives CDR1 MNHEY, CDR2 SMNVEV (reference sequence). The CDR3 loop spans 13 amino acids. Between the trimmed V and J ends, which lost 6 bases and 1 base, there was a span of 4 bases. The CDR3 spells CASRQSGANVLTF. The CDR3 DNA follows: TGTGCCAGCAGACAATCTGGGGCCAACGTCCTGACTTTC.

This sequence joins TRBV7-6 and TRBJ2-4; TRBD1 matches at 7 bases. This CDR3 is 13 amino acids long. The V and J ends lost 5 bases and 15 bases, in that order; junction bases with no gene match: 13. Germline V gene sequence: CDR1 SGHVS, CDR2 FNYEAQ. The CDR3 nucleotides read TGTGCCAGCAGCCTCCGGGACAGACAGGTTCCGTACTTC. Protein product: CASSLRDRQVPYF.

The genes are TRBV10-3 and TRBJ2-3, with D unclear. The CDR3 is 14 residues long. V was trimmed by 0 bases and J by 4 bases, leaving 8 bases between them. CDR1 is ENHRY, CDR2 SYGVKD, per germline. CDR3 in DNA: TGTGCCATCAGTGAGTCCCGAGGACCAGATACGCAGTATTTT. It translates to CAISESRGPDTQYF.

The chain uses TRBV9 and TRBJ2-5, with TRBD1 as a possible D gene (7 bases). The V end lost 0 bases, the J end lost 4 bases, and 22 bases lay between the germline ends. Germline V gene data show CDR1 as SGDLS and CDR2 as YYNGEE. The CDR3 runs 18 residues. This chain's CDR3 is CASSVGQGRGASPETQYF. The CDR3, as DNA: TGTGCCAGCAGCGTAGGGCAGGGCAGGGGGGCGAGCCCAGAGACCCAGTACTTC.

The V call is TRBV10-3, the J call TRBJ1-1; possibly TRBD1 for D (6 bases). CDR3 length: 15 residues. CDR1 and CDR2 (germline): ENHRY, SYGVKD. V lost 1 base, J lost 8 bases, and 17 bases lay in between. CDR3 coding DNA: TGTGCCATCAGTGAGTGGAGCAATGTAGGGGGGGAAGCTTTCTTT. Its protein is CAISEWSNVGGEAFF.

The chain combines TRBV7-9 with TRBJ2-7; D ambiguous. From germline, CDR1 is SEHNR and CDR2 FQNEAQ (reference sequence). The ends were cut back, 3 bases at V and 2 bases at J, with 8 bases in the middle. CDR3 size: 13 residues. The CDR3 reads CASSFRATYEQYF. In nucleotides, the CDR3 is TGTGCCAGCAGCTTCCGTGCCACCTACGAGCAGTACTTC.

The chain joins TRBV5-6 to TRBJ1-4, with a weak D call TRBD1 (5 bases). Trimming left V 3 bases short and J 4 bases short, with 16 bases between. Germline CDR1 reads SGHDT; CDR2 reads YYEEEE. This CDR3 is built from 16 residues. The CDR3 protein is CASSSGHTGGNEKLFF. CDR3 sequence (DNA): TGTGCCAGCAGCTCGGGCCACACTGGGGGTAATGAAAAACTGTTTTTT.

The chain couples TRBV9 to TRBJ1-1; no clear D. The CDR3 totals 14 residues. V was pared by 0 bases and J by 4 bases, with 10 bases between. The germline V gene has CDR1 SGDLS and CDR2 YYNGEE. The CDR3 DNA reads TGTGCCAGCAGCGTAGTAGCGGCGAGCACTGAAGCTTTCTTT. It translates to CASSVVAASTEAFF.